This T cell receptor (beta chain) was observed in a study of neurological immune-mediated disorders. Regarding time point: longitudinal time-point 1 (baseline). The CDR3 consists of 14 residues. After removal of 4 bases from V and 9 bases from J, the junction contained 5 bases not matched to a gene. This clonotype was picked up many times. From the 5' RACE reads, TCRdb called clonotypes with MiXCR, one entry per CDR3 protein. The sample has fewer than 90,000 distinct CDR3 sequences, roughly 10% seen once; the top ten hold around a tenth. The source material was PBMCs. The sequence was obtained from a man younger than 40 in good health. The rearrangement joins TRBV12-3 or TRBV12-4 to TRBJ1-6; TRBD1 aligns across 8 bases. CDR3 coding DNA: TGTGCCAGCAGTTCGGGACAGGTCGGTTCACCCCTCCACTTT. Its protein is CASSSGQVGSPLHF.